The source of this T cell receptor beta chain is a study of blood T cell repertoires in COVID-19. Study as a whole: Whether acute or convalescent, the COVID-19 samples came from the United States, Italy and Spain.

The CDR3 covers 15 residues. CDR1 and CDR2 from the germline V gene are SGHNT and YYREEE (reference sequence). V was trimmed by 2 bases and J by 3 bases, leaving 9 bases between them. Per the original methods: Reference gene primer amplification yielded estimated nucleated cell counts. Clones were sequenced by immunoSEQ multiplex PCR, and TCRdb holds only the in-frame ones, with some missing. V, J and clone size are those of that table, while D and trimming were read from the DNA. This sample has just over 300,000 clones, with under 90% found just once. The sequence derives from a woman in her thirties with COVID-19, enrolled during active disease. Sequenced sample: peripheral blood. The chain uses TRBV5-4 and TRBJ1-6, with D possibly TRBD1 on 6 matching bases. The DNA of the CDR3 is TGTGCCAGCAGCTTAACAGGGAACTATAATTCACCCCTCCACTTT. This codes for CASSLTGNYNSPLHF.